This is a list of T cell receptor beta chains from one sample in a study of blood T cell repertoires in COVID-19. Here immunoSEQ multiplex PCR was the method, and the copy in TCRdb shows in-frame clones only, minus some. This repertoire shows roughly 200,000 clones, roughly 85% found once; its top ten account for around a sixth. The sample was PBMCs or T cells enriched from blood (not recorded which). Source of these receptors: a man aged 40-49 years who had recovered from COVID-19. Each CDR3 is given with its conserved first and last residue. A D gene is named only where the DNA matches it firmly. Clone size is stated in some rows and not others, as once, few, many or a class when expanded.

CDR3 DNA: TGTGCCAGCAGCCCTCGGGCCCGGGGGGGAGCTTTCTTT; CDR3 protein: CASSPRARGGAFF; CDR3 length: 13; J gene: TRBJ1-1; clone size: .; V gene: TRBV3-1/TRBV3-2; D gene: .
CDR3 DNA: TGTGCCAGCAGCTTAACCGGGACAGGGTCCTACGAGCAGTACTTC; CDR3 protein: CASSLTGTGSYEQYF; CDR3 length: 15; J gene: TRBJ2-7; clone size: .; V gene: TRBV11-1; D gene: TRBD1
CDR3 DNA: TGTGCCAGCACTCTCAGGGGCTACGAGCAGTACTTC; CDR3 protein: CASTLRGYEQYF; CDR3 length: 12; J gene: TRBJ2-7; clone size: .; V gene: TRBV2; D gene: .
CDR3 DNA: TGCGCCAGCAGCACATCAACAGGGTACGAGCAGTACTTC; CDR3 protein: CASSTSTGYEQYF; CDR3 length: 13; J gene: TRBJ2-7; clone size: .; V gene: TRBV5-1; D gene: .
CDR3 DNA: TGCGGGGGGGGAACCTCTGGTTGGCAGTACTTC; CDR3 protein: CGGGTSGWQYF; CDR3 length: 11; J gene: TRBJ2-7; clone size: .; V gene: TRBV29-1; D gene: TRBD2
CDR3 DNA: TGTGCTAGTGGACCCACAGGGGAAGAGACCCAGTACTTC; CDR3 protein: CASGPTGEETQYF; CDR3 length: 13; J gene: TRBJ2-5; clone size: .; V gene: TRBV12-5; D gene: TRBD1
CDR3 DNA: TGTGCCAGTTTGCCCGGGTACGAGTCCGATCAGCCAAGGGGATTTCAAGAGACCCAGTACTTC; CDR3 protein: CASLPGYESDQPRGFQETQYF; CDR3 length: 21; J gene: TRBJ2-5; clone size: .; V gene: TRBV9; D gene: .
CDR3 DNA: TGTGCCAGCAGTACGCGACAGGGGAGCTCCTACAATGAGCAGTTCTTC; CDR3 protein: CASSTRQGSSYNEQFF; CDR3 length: 16; J gene: TRBJ2-1; clone size: .; V gene: TRBV28; D gene: TRBD1
CDR3 DNA: TGTGCCAGCAGTAATTCCCCCAGCGGGAGCTCCTACAATGAGCAGTTCTTC; CDR3 protein: CASSNSPSGSSYNEQFF; CDR3 length: 17; J gene: TRBJ2-1; clone size: .; V gene: TRBV27; D gene: TRBD2
CDR3 DNA: TGTGCCAGCAGTTTTAGCGGGAGGGGATCCTACGAGCAGTACTTC; CDR3 protein: CASSFSGRGSYEQYF; CDR3 length: 15; J gene: TRBJ2-7; clone size: .; V gene: TRBV6-5; D gene: TRBD2
CDR3 DNA: TGCGCCAGCAGCCAAGAAAGCGTCCAAGAGACCCAGTACTTC; CDR3 protein: CASSQESVQETQYF; CDR3 length: 14; J gene: TRBJ2-5; clone size: .; V gene: TRBV4-1; D gene: .
CDR3 DNA: TGTGCCAGCAGCTTAGAACCTCTTCTCACAGGGGGATCTCTTGAGCAGTACTTC; CDR3 protein: CASSLEPLLTGGSLEQYF; CDR3 length: 18; J gene: TRBJ2-7; clone size: .; V gene: TRBV7-9; D gene: TRBD1
CDR3 DNA: TGTGCCAGCAGCCCGCGACTAGCGGGGGGGGAGACCCAGTACTTC; CDR3 protein: CASSPRLAGGETQYF; CDR3 length: 15; J gene: TRBJ2-5; clone size: .; V gene: TRBV7-2; D gene: TRBD2
CDR3 DNA: TGTGCCACCGCCCCGGGACAGGGGGCGGGCAATGAGCAGTTCTTC; CDR3 protein: CATAPGQGAGNEQFF; CDR3 length: 15; J gene: TRBJ2-1; clone size: .; V gene: TRBV24-1; D gene: TRBD1
CDR3 DNA: TGCAGCGTTGAACGGGACTCGAATGGCTACACCTTC; CDR3 protein: CSVERDSNGYTF; CDR3 length: 12; J gene: TRBJ1-2; clone size: .; V gene: TRBV29-1; D gene: .
CDR3 DNA: TGTGCCAGCAGTACGCCGTACCAGGCCCTTCTGTTCTTT; CDR3 protein: CASSTPYQALLFF; CDR3 length: 13; J gene: TRBJ1-1; clone size: .; V gene: TRBV27; D gene: .
CDR3 DNA: TGCGCCAGCAGCCCCCAGGGGATACTCTACGAGCAGTACTTC; CDR3 protein: CASSPQGILYEQYF; CDR3 length: 14; J gene: TRBJ2-7; clone size: .; V gene: TRBV4-1; D gene: .
CDR3 DNA: TGTGCCAGTAGTCAGGGGTTGGGCGAGCAGTACTTC; CDR3 protein: CASSQGLGEQYF; CDR3 length: 12; J gene: TRBJ2-7; clone size: .; V gene: TRBV19; D gene: .
CDR3 DNA: TGTGCCAGCAGCTATGGACTTTCCGGTGTCTTCATTCCCGATTTT; CDR3 protein: CASSYGLSGVFIPDF; CDR3 length: 15; J gene: TRBJ1-3; clone size: .; V gene: TRBV5-4; D gene: .
CDR3 DNA: TGTGCCAGCAGCCAAGAGCCCCTCGGTCGCGAGCAGTACTTC; CDR3 protein: CASSQEPLGREQYF; CDR3 length: 14; J gene: TRBJ2-7; clone size: .; V gene: TRBV3-1/TRBV3-2; D gene: .
CDR3 DNA: TGTGCCAGCAGCTTGGGTAGCGGCGGGACTAGCGGGACCTCCTACGAGCAGTACTTC; CDR3 protein: CASSLGSGGTSGTSYEQYF; CDR3 length: 19; J gene: TRBJ2-7; clone size: .; V gene: TRBV5-8; D gene: TRBD2
CDR3 DNA: TGTGCCAGCCGGACAGGGACCCTCACTGAAGCTTTCTTT; CDR3 protein: CASRTGTLTEAFF; CDR3 length: 13; J gene: TRBJ1-1; clone size: .; V gene: TRBV6-5; D gene: TRBD1
CDR3 DNA: TGTGCCAGCTCACCTGCGCAGGGGGCCCTCTACGAGCAGTACTTC; CDR3 protein: CASSPAQGALYEQYF; CDR3 length: 15; J gene: TRBJ2-7; clone size: .; V gene: TRBV18; D gene: TRBD1
CDR3 DNA: TGTGCCAGTAGTAAACTAGCGCCGGGGGGGAATGAGCAGTTCTTC; CDR3 protein: CASSKLAPGGNEQFF; CDR3 length: 15; J gene: TRBJ2-1; clone size: .; V gene: TRBV19; D gene: TRBD2
CDR3 DNA: TGTGCCAGTAGTCAGGACAGGGCCTCCTACAATGAGCAGTTCTTC; CDR3 protein: CASSQDRASYNEQFF; CDR3 length: 15; J gene: TRBJ2-1; clone size: .; V gene: TRBV19; D gene: TRBD1
CDR3 DNA: TGTGCCAGTAATGACCGGGGGACGCCTAATGAAAAACTGTTTTTT; CDR3 protein: CASNDRGTPNEKLFF; CDR3 length: 15; J gene: TRBJ1-4; clone size: .; V gene: TRBV19; D gene: .
CDR3 DNA: TGTGCCAGTAGTACCGACAGGGGGATCAATCAGCCCCAGCATTTT; CDR3 protein: CASSTDRGINQPQHF; CDR3 length: 15; J gene: TRBJ1-5; clone size: .; V gene: TRBV19; D gene: TRBD1
CDR3 DNA: TGTGCCAGAAGCTTTGGTAGGAGGCGGGAGGGGGAACCCACAGATACGCAGTATTTT; CDR3 protein: CARSFGRRREGEPTDTQYF; CDR3 length: 19; J gene: TRBJ2-3; clone size: .; V gene: TRBV5-3; D gene: TRBD2
CDR3 DNA: TGTGCCAGCAGCTATCTAGCGGGGACCACAGATACGCAGTATTTT; CDR3 protein: CASSYLAGTTDTQYF; CDR3 length: 15; J gene: TRBJ2-3; clone size: .; V gene: TRBV7-3; D gene: TRBD2
CDR3 DNA: TGTGCCAGCACCATCCTCGGCGGGAGTACCTACGAGCAGTACTTC; CDR3 protein: CASTILGGSTYEQYF; CDR3 length: 15; J gene: TRBJ2-7; clone size: .; V gene: TRBV5-4; D gene: TRBD2
CDR3 DNA: TGTGCCAGCAGTGGCGGGACAGGGGTAGAAGAGACCCAGTACTTC; CDR3 protein: CASSGGTGVEETQYF; CDR3 length: 15; J gene: TRBJ2-5; clone size: .; V gene: TRBV6-4; D gene: TRBD1
CDR3 DNA: TGCGCCAGCAGTGAGTCGTATGCCGGGGAGCTGTTTTTT; CDR3 protein: CASSESYAGELFF; CDR3 length: 13; J gene: TRBJ2-2; clone size: .; V gene: TRBV10-1; D gene: .
CDR3 DNA: TGTGCCTGGGCCGGGACTCTAAATTCACCCCTCCACTTT; CDR3 protein: CAWAGTLNSPLHF; CDR3 length: 13; J gene: TRBJ1-6; clone size: once; V gene: TRBV30; D gene: .
CDR3 DNA: TGTGCCAGCATCCTGACAGGGAGCGAGACCCAGTACTTC; CDR3 protein: CASILTGSETQYF; CDR3 length: 13; J gene: TRBJ2-5; clone size: .; V gene: TRBV7-9; D gene: TRBD1
CDR3 DNA: TGTGCCAGCAGCCACGGAGGGACTGGAAGCTCCTATAATTCACCCCTCCACTTT; CDR3 protein: CASSHGGTGSSYNSPLHF; CDR3 length: 18; J gene: TRBJ1-6; clone size: .; V gene: TRBV13; D gene: .
CDR3 DNA: TGTGCCAGCAGCTTAATAGGGACAGGGAACTATGGCTACACCTTC; CDR3 protein: CASSLIGTGNYGYTF; CDR3 length: 15; J gene: TRBJ1-2; clone size: .; V gene: TRBV7-9; D gene: TRBD1
CDR3 DNA: TGTGCCAGCAGTTCCTGGACAGGGGTAACCTATAATTCACCCCTCCACTTT; CDR3 protein: CASSSWTGVTYNSPLHF; CDR3 length: 17; J gene: TRBJ1-6; clone size: .; V gene: TRBV28; D gene: TRBD1
CDR3 DNA: TGTGCCAGCAGCTTGAACTCTGATGGGCCCTACGACTACAATGAGCAGTTCTTC; CDR3 protein: CASSLNSDGPYDYNEQFF; CDR3 length: 18; J gene: TRBJ2-1; clone size: .; V gene: TRBV11-2; D gene: .
CDR3 DNA: TGTGCTAGCAGCCGGGGTCGAACTTCCGAGCAGTACTTC; CDR3 protein: CASSRGRTSEQYF; CDR3 length: 13; J gene: TRBJ2-7; clone size: .; V gene: TRBV7-7; D gene: .
CDR3 DNA: TGCGCCAGCAGCTTGGAGGCGGGAGTTACAAAGACCCAGTACTTC; CDR3 protein: CASSLEAGVTKTQYF; CDR3 length: 15; J gene: TRBJ2-5; clone size: .; V gene: TRBV5-1; D gene: TRBD2
CDR3 DNA: TGTGCCAGCAGCCGGGGACAGTGGAACACTGAAGCTTTCTTT; CDR3 protein: CASSRGQWNTEAFF; CDR3 length: 14; J gene: TRBJ1-1; clone size: .; V gene: TRBV9; D gene: TRBD1
CDR3 DNA: TGCAGCTACAGGACACAGAACACTGAAGCTTTCTTT; CDR3 protein: CSYRTQNTEAFF; CDR3 length: 12; J gene: TRBJ1-1; clone size: .; V gene: TRBV29-1; D gene: .
CDR3 DNA: TGTGCCAGCTCAATTGGACTAGCGGGATTCACAGATACGCAGTATTTT; CDR3 protein: CASSIGLAGFTDTQYF; CDR3 length: 16; J gene: TRBJ2-3; clone size: .; V gene: TRBV18; D gene: TRBD2
CDR3 DNA: TGTGCCAGCAGTGAGACTAGCGGAGCCTACAATGAGCAGTTCTTC; CDR3 protein: CASSETSGAYNEQFF; CDR3 length: 15; J gene: TRBJ2-1; clone size: .; V gene: TRBV6-4; D gene: TRBD2
CDR3 DNA: TGTGCCTGGAGTGGAGGACAGGGGCCTAATTCACCCCTCCACTTT; CDR3 protein: CAWSGGQGPNSPLHF; CDR3 length: 15; J gene: TRBJ1-6; clone size: .; V gene: TRBV30; D gene: TRBD1
CDR3 DNA: TGTGCCAGCAGCCTCCCCATATCTGACAGGGGGCTCGAGCAGTACTTC; CDR3 protein: CASSLPISDRGLEQYF; CDR3 length: 16; J gene: TRBJ2-7; clone size: once; V gene: TRBV25-1; D gene: TRBD1
CDR3 DNA: TGTGCCATCAGTTACGGGACAGGGGGCGTGGGTGGCTACACCTTC; CDR3 protein: CAISYGTGGVGGYTF; CDR3 length: 15; J gene: TRBJ1-2; clone size: once; V gene: TRBV10-3; D gene: TRBD1
CDR3 DNA: TGTGCCAGCAGTTCTGACAGAGATAGCAATCAGCCCCAGCATTTT; CDR3 protein: CASSSDRDSNQPQHF; CDR3 length: 15; J gene: TRBJ1-5; clone size: .; V gene: TRBV6-5; D gene: .